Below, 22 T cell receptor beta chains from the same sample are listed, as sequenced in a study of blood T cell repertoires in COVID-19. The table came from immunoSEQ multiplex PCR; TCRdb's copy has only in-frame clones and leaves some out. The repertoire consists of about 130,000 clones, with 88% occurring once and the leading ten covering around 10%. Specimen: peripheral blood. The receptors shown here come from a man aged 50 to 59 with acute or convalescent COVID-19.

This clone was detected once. CDR3 amino acids: CASSFGPLYYGYTF. The CDR3 DNA reads TGTGCCAGCAGCTTTGGGCCACTTTACTATGGCTACACCTTC. The chain carries TRBV7-8 and TRBJ1-2, with D uncertain. This CDR3 comprises 14 residues. Germline-derived CDR1 and CDR2 are SGHVS and FQNEAQ. Trimming shortened V by 3 bases and J by 3 bases, and 11 bases separated the two germline ends.

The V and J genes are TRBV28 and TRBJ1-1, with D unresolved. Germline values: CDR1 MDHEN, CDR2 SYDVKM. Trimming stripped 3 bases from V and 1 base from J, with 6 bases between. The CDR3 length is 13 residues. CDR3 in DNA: TGTGCCAGCAGTTTTTCTAGGAACACTGAAGCTTTCTTT. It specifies CASSFSRNTEAFF.

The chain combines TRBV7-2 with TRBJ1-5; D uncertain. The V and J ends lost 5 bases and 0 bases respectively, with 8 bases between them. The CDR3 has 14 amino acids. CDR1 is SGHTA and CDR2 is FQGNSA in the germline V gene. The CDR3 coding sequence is TGTGCCAGCAGCCCAGGTTATAGCAATCAGCCCCAGCATTTT. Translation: CASSPGYSNQPQHF.

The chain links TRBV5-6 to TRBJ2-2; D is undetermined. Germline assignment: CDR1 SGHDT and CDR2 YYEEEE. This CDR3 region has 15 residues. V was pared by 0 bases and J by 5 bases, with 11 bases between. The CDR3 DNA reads TGTGCCAGCAGCTTGGCCCGGCTCAGGACCGGGGAGCTGTTTTTT. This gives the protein CASSLARLRTGELFF.

The CDR3 loop is CASSLFQASRYGYTF. DNA for the CDR3: TGTGCCAGCAGCTTATTCCAGGCGAGTCGCTATGGCTACACCTTC. V is TRBV7-9 and J is TRBJ1-2; D unresolved. This CDR3 is built from 15 residues. Per germline, CDR1 SEHNR and CDR2 FQNEAQ (reference sequence). V lost 2 bases to trimming and J lost 4 bases, with 14 bases between them.

The CDR3 protein is CASSPFQGYDGYTF. The CDR3 DNA sequence: TGCGCCAGCAGCCCTTTCCAGGGCTACGATGGCTACACCTTC. V gene TRBV4-1 combines with J gene TRBJ1-2; maybe TRBD1 (5 bases). V was pared by 4 bases and J by 6 bases, with 15 bases between. Per the germline V gene, CDR1 is MGHRA and CDR2 is YSYEKL. This CDR3 region has 14 residues.

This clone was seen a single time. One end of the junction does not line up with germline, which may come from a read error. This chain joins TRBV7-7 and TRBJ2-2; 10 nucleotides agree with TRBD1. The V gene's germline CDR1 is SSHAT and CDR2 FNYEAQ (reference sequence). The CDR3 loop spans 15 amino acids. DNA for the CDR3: TGTGCTAGCAGCTTAGCGGGACAGGGGACCGGGGAGCTGTTTTTT. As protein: CASSLAGQGTGELFF.

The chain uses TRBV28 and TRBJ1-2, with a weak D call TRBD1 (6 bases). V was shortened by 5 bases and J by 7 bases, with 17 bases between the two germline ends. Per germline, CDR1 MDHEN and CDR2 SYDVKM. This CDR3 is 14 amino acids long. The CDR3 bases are TGTGCCAGCAGTCCGGGTGGGGGGGCCAGTGGCTACACCTTC. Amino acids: CASSPGGGASGYTF.

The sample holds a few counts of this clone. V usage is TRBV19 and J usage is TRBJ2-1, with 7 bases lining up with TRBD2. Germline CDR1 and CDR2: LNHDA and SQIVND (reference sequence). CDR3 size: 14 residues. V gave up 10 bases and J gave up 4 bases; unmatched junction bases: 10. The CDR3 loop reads CATAGTIFYNEQFF. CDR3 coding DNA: TGTGCCACCGCCGGGACTATTTTTTACAATGAGCAGTTCTTC.

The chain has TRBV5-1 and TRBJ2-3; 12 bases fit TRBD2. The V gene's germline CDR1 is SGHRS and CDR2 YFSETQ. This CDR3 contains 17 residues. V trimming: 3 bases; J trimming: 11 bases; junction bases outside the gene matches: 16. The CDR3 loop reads CASSYILAGGLFAEQYF. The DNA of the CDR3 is TGCGCCAGCAGCTATATTCTAGCGGGAGGGCTTTTCGCTGAGCAGTATTTT.

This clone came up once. The CDR3 is CASSTTGNTEAFF. In DNA, the CDR3 is TGTGCCAGCAGTACAACAGGGAATACTGAAGCTTTCTTT. The chain employs TRBV6-4 and TRBJ1-1, with D possibly TRBD1 on 6 matching bases. Germline V gene sequence: CDR1 MRHNA, CDR2 SNTAGT. CDR3 size: 13 residues. Deletions cut 5 bases from V and 5 bases from J, with 12 bases between.

The CDR3 is CASRPHVGTTDGGSAGELFF. The CDR3 DNA reads as TGTGCCAGCAGACCACATGTTGGGACTACCGACGGGGGTAGTGCCGGGGAGCTGTTTTTT. J is TRBJ2-2 and V is TRBV4-2; 7 bases fit TRBD2. The germline V gene encodes CDR1 LGHNA and CDR2 YNFKEQ. V shed 6 bases and J 6 bases; nucleotides not matched to a gene: 25. The CDR3 sequence is 20 residues long.

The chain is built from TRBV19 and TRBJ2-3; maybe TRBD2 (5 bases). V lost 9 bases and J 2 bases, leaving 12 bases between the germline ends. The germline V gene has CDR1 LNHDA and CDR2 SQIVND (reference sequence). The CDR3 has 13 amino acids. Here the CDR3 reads CASQYGDTDTQYF. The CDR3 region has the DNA TGTGCCAGCCAATACGGGGACACAGATACGCAGTATTTT.

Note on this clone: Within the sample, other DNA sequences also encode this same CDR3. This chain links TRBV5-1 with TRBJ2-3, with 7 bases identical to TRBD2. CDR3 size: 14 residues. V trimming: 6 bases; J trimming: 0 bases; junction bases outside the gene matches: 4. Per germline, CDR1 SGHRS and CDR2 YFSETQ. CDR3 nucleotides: TGCGCCAGCACTCGGGGAGGGAGCACAGATACGCAGTATTTT. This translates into CASTRGGSTDTQYF.

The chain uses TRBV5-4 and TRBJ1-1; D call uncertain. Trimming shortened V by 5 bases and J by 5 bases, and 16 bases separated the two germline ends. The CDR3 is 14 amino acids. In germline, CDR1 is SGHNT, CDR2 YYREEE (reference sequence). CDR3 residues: CASSEGSAGTEAFF. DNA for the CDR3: TGTGCCAGCAGTGAGGGCAGCGCTGGGACTGAAGCTTTCTTT.

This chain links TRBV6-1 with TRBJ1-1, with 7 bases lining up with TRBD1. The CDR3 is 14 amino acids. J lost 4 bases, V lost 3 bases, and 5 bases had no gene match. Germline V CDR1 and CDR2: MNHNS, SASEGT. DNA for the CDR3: TGTGCCAGCAGTGATCGGAGGGGGCTCACTGAAGCTTTCTTT. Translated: CASSDRRGLTEAFF.

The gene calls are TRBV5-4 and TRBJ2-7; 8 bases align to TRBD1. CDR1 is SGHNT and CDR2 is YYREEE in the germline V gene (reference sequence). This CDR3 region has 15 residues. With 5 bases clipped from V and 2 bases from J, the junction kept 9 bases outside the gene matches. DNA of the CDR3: TGTGCCAGCAGGGGCGTCGGACAGGGTCCCTACGAGCAGTACTTC. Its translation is CASRGVGQGPYEQYF.

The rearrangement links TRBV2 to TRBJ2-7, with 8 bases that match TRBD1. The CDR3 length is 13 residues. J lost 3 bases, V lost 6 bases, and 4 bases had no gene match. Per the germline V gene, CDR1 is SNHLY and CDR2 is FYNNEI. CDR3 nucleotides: TGTGCCAGCAGAAGGGGACAGGACTACGAGCAGTACTTC. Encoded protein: CASRRGQDYEQYF.

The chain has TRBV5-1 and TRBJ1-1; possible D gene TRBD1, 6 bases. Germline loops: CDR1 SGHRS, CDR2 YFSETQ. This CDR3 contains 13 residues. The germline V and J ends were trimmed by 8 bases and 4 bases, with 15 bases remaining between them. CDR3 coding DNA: TGCGCCAGTAAACAGGGTTCTGGCACTGAAGCTTTCTTT. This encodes CASKQGSGTEAFF. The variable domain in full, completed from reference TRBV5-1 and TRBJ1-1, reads KAGVTQTPRYLIKTRGQQVTLSCSPISGHRSVSWYQQTPGQGLQFLFEYFSETQRNKGNFPGRFSGRQFSNSRSEMNVSTLELGDSALYLCASKQGSGTEAFFGQGTRLTVV.

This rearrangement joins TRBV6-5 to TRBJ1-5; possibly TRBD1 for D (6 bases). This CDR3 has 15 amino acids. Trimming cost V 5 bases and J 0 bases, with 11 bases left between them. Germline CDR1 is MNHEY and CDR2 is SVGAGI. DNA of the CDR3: TGTGCCAGCAGTACGGACAGTTATAGCAATCAGCCCCAGCATTTT. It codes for CASSTDSYSNQPQHF.

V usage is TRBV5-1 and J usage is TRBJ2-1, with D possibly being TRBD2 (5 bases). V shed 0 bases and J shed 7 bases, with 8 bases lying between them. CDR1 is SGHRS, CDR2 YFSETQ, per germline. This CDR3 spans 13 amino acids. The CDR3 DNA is TGCGCCAGCAGCTTGGAATCGGGAAATGAGCAGTTCTTC. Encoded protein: CASSLESGNEQFF. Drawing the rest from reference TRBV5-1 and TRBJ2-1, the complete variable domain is KAGVTQTPRYLIKTRGQQVTLSCSPISGHRSVSWYQQTPGQGLQFLFEYFSETQRNKGNFPGRFSGRQFSNSRSEMNVSTLELGDSALYLCASSLESGNEQFFGPGTRLTVL.

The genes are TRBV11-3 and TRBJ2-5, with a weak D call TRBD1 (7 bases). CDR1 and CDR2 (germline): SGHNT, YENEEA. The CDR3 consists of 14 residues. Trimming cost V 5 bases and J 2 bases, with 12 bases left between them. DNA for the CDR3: TGTGCCAGCAGCCCAGGGGGGTCTCAAGAGACCCAGTACTTC. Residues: CASSPGGSQETQYF.